This TCR beta chain was profiled in a study of T cells in Graves' hyperthyroidism and ophthalmopathy. Uncontrolled infection, other autoimmune disease, pregnancy or lactation led to exclusion. There are 12 residues in the CDR3. The germline gives CDR1 DFQATT, CDR2 SNEGSKA (reference sequence). V trimming: 0 bases; J trimming: 12 bases; junction bases outside the gene matches: 6. This clonotype was detected a few times. Template material for amplifying TCR beta CDR3 regions consisted of RNA transcripts. HTBI primers were employed in a first-round RT-PCR of the TCR CDR3. A single record per CDR3 protein comes from TCRdb applying MiXCR to the multiplex PCR reads. This sample has roughly 500,000 distinct CDR3 sequences, with approximately 14% found just once.

The rearrangement joins TRBV20-1 to TRBJ1-2; 8 bases are shared with TRBD1. Sequencing was carried out using blood. The clonotype originates from a woman aged 25-40 years with Graves' hyperthyroidism that later progressed to Graves' ophthalmopathy. The CDR3 loop is CSAREDTGGNTF. The CDR3 DNA sequence: TGCAGTGCTAGAGAGGATACAGGGGGTAACACCTTC.